This entry is about one T cell receptor beta chain. These data are taken from a study of identifying expanded T cells in peripheral blood. Germline CDR1 reads LNHNV; CDR2 reads YYDKDF (reference sequence). CDR3 length equals 16 residues. Losses at the gene ends were 0 bases for V and 6 bases for J; bases not matched to a gene: 7. Here immunoSEQ multiplex PCR was the method, and the copy in TCRdb shows in-frame clones only, minus some. The table lists about 98,000 clones, around 88% of them singletons. This receptor was identified in a person aged 18-70 years in good health. This chain uses TRBV15 with TRBJ2-1, with 8 positions matching TRBD2. The sequencing input was blood. The CDR3 loop is CATSRDPGGATNEQFF. The CDR3 region has the DNA TGTGCCACCAGCAGAGATCCGGGAGGGGCAACCAATGAGCAGTTCTTC.